The 5 T cell receptor beta chains below all came from one sample that was sequenced in a study of T cells in women clearing cervical HPV infection. Measured with immunoSEQ multiplex PCR; TCRdb has only the in-frame clones, and not every one. This table lists tens of thousands of clones. Sequenced material: blood buffy coat. The source of these receptors is a woman aged 18-70 years with a cervical HPV16 infection that either progressed to CIN3+ or cleared (not recorded which).

The CDR3 loop is CASSLDRGHTQYF. The CDR3 bases that were read are TGTGCCAGCAGCTTAGACAGGGGGCATACG. The rearrangement joins TRBV11-2 to TRBJ2-3, with 8 bases that match TRBD1. The read gets to within 3 residues of the CDR3 end, and the germline J gene fills in the rest. The junction had 0 bases not matched to a gene; V was cut back by 0 bases and J by 7 bases. Germline lookup yields CDR1 SGHAT and CDR2 FQNNGV. CDR3 length equals 13 residues.

The CDR3 loop reads CASSMEQGIDEQYF. The DNA read from the CDR3 is TGTGCCAGTAGTATGGAACAGGGAATCGACGAG. The genes are TRBV19 and TRBJ2-7; the D gene is possibly TRBD1 (6 bases). The sequence runs out 3 residues before the end of the CDR3; the remainder is reconstructed from the germline J gene. Germline V gene sequence: CDR1 LNHDA, CDR2 SQIVND (reference sequence). The V end was cut by 3 bases, the J end by 5 bases, with 14 bases between. This CDR3 is built from 14 residues.

Note on this clone: The observed sequence ends 3 residues before the CDR3 terminus, with the missing tail filled in from the germline J gene. The chain combines TRBV5-1 with TRBJ1-4, with 8 positions matching TRBD1. The J segment lost 7 bases and the V segment lost 2 bases, leaving 4 bases of the junction unmatched. The V gene's germline CDR1 is SGHRS and CDR2 YFSETQ. The CDR3 is made up of 14 amino acids. The sequenced CDR3 bases are TGCGCCAGCAGCTTTCAGGGGGCGGGTGAAAAA. This gives the protein CASSFQGAGEK. The whole CDR3 region reads CASSFQGAGEKLFF.

On this clone itself: The read falls 3 residues short of the CDR3 end, and the missing part is taken from the germline J gene. J is TRBJ1-1 and V is TRBV2; D is undetermined. Trimming stripped 8 bases from V and 2 bases from J, with 6 bases between. The CDR3 is made up of 11 amino acids. Germline CDR1 SNHLY, CDR2 FYNNEI. CDR3 region: CASAANTEAFF. The covered CDR3 bases are TGTGCCAGCGCGGCAAACACTGAA.

About this clone: Coverage ceases 3 residues before the CDR3 finishes, and the germline J gene fills in the end. J is TRBJ1-4 and V is TRBV2, with TRBD1 identical over 11 bases. Trimming at V came to 6 bases and at J to 10 bases, leaving 10 bases not matched to a gene. Germline CDR1 SNHLY, CDR2 FYNNEI. This CDR3 has 15 amino acids. CDR3: CASSPDIGTGGKLFF. The sequenced part of the CDR3 DNA is TGTGCCAGCAGCCCAGACATAGGGACAGGGGGAAAA.